This passage covers 8 T cell receptor beta chains from one sample sequenced in a study of identical twins. In TCRdb, the 5' RACE reads were re-called with MiXCR into one record per CDR3 protein. The repertoire has more than 650,000 distinct CDR3 sequences, around 5.7% of them found once; the top ten carry under 2%. Sample: naive T cells sorted from blood. The receptors come from a man aged 18 to 35 in good health.

This clonotype was seen at least ten times. The chain links TRBV29-1 to TRBJ2-7; D is unclear. This CDR3 comprises 11 residues. Germline lookup yields CDR1 SQVTM and CDR2 ANQGSEA. V lost 2 bases and J 2 bases, leaving 4 bases between the germline ends. The CDR3 region has the DNA TGCAGCGTTGAATTTGCCTACGAGCAGTACTTC. Residues: CSVEFAYEQYF.

This clonotype was counted at least ten times. The chain has TRBV6-1 and TRBJ1-6; 8 positions agree with TRBD1. V shed 8 bases and J 9 bases; nucleotides not matched to a gene: 9. The germline gives CDR1 MNHNS, CDR2 SASEGT. This CDR3 region has 14 residues. For the CDR3, the DNA is TGTGCCAGCTGCGTCGGGACAGGTGTTTCACCCCTCCACTTT. The encoded protein is CASCVGTGVSPLHF.

There are many counts of this clonotype. The gene calls are TRBV20-1 and TRBJ2-5; possibly TRBD2 for D (6 bases). Deletions cut 3 bases from V and 2 bases from J, with 10 bases between. This CDR3 is built from 13 residues. The germline V gene encodes CDR1 DFQATT and CDR2 SNEGSKA (reference sequence). The CDR3 here is CSASGGVQETQYF. DNA for the CDR3: TGCAGTGCTAGCGGGGGAGTACAAGAGACCCAGTACTTC.

This clonotype has a handful of counts. CDR3 nucleotide sequence: TGTGCCAGCAGCTCCAAAGGACAGGGGGGATATAGCAATCAGCCCCAGCATTTT. It translates to CASSSKGQGGYSNQPQHF. The chain has TRBV7-8 and TRBJ1-5, with 10 positions matching TRBD1. CDR3 length: 18 residues. The J segment lost 0 bases and the V segment lost 4 bases, leaving 9 bases of the junction unmatched. CDR1 SGHVS and CDR2 FQNEAQ come from the germline V gene.

This rearrangement joins TRBV2 to TRBJ2-4, with D uncertain. Germline CDR1 SNHLY, CDR2 FYNNEI. The CDR3 consists of 13 residues. Trimming removed 2 bases at V and 9 bases at J, with 11 bases between. The CDR3 here is CASSEQTVAIQYF. The CDR3 DNA reads as TGTGCCAGCAGTGAACAAACAGTGGCCATTCAGTACTTC. Filled out from reference TRBV2 and TRBJ2-4, the complete variable domain reads EPEVTQTPSHQVTQMGQEVILRCVPISNHLYFYWYRQILGQKVEFLVSFYNNEISEKSEIFDDQFSVERPDGSNFTLKIRSTKLEDSAMYFCASSEQTVAIQYFGAGTRLSVL.

This clonotype has a count of ten or more. The chain recombines TRBV9 with TRBJ1-4, with a possible D match to TRBD1 (5 bases). Per the germline V gene, CDR1 is SGDLS and CDR2 is YYNGEE. Trimming removed 0 bases at V and 0 bases at J, with 6 bases between. This CDR3 spans 15 amino acids. The CDR3: CASSVEGSTNEKLFF. CDR3 nucleotide sequence: TGTGCCAGCAGCGTAGAGGGGTCAACTAATGAAAAACTGTTTTTT.

This clonotype was detected many times. The rearrangement joins TRBV10-3 to TRBJ1-3, with no clear D. CDR1 and CDR2 (germline): ENHRY, SYGVKD. CDR3 size: 13 residues. Trimming stripped 4 bases from V and 0 bases from J, with 4 bases between. CDR3 residues: CAISAGSGNTIYF. The CDR3 nucleotides are TGTGCCATCAGTGCGGGCTCTGGAAACACCATATATTTT.

The chain has TRBV30 and TRBJ2-5, with D possibly matching TRBD1 (6 bases). The CDR3 spans 13 residues. The germline V gene has CDR1 GTSNPN and CDR2 SVGIG (reference sequence). V lost 2 bases, J lost 4 bases, and 11 bases lay in between. The DNA of the CDR3 is TGTGCCTGGAGTCCCAGGGGTTCAGAGACCCAGTACTTC. It translates to CAWSPRGSETQYF.